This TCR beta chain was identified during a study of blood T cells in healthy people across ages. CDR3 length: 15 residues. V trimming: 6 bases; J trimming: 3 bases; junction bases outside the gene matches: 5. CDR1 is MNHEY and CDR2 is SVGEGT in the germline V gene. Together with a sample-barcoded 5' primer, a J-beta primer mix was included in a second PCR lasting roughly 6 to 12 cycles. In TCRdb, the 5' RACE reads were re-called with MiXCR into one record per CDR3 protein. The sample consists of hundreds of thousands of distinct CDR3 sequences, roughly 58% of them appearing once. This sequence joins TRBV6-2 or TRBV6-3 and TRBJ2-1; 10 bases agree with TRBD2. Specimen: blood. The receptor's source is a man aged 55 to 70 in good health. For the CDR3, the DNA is TGTGCCAGCAGGAGCGGGGGGGGTTACTACAATGAGCAGTTCTTC. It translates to CASRSGGGYYNEQFF.